Each of the 2 T cell receptor beta chains below was sequenced from the same sample in a study of T cells in Graves' hyperthyroidism and ophthalmopathy. The investigators amplified TCR beta CDR3 regions from RNA transcripts. An initial round of RT-PCR targeting the TCR CDR3 relied on the HTBI primer set. From the multiplex PCR reads, TCRdb called clonotypes with MiXCR, one entry per CDR3 protein. The sample consists of about 290,000 distinct CDR3 sequences, roughly an eighth of them appearing once. The specimen was blood. The source is a woman between 35 and 50 years old with Graves' hyperthyroidism.

There are many counts of this clonotype. The rearrangement joins TRBV20-1 to TRBJ1-1, with TRBD1 as a possible D gene (6 bases). The CDR3 runs 14 residues. V lost 8 bases, J lost 0 bases, and 16 bases lay in between. Germline assignment: CDR1 DFQATT and CDR2 SNEGSKA (reference sequence). The CDR3 coding sequence is TGCAGTCCCGGCCAGGGGAATTTGAACACTGAAGCTTTCTTT. Translated, it gives CSPGQGNLNTEAFF.

This clonotype was found many times. The chain uses TRBV6-1 and TRBJ2-7, with 9 bases lining up with TRBD2. The CDR3 spans 15 residues. Trimming at V came to 6 bases and at J to 0 bases, leaving 6 bases not matched to a gene. In germline, CDR1 is MNHNS, CDR2 SASEGT. CDR3 nucleotides: TGTGCCAGCAGCCAACTAGCGGGTAGCTCCTACGAGCAGTACTTC. Amino acids: CASSQLAGSSYEQYF.